This is a list of T cell receptor beta chains from one sample in a study of T-cell reconstitution after alpha-beta-depleted transplantation in children. TCRdb re-derived calls from the PCR reads in MiXCR, one entry per CDR3 protein. The profile shows around 400,000 distinct CDR3 sequences, approximately 10% of them singletons. The sequenced sample was PBMCs from the stem cell graft donor, obtained from the stem cell graft. The receptors originated from a human donor who donated a stem cell graft to a child with acute myeloid leukemia. CDR3s include the opening cysteine and the closing phenylalanine or tryptophan. The D gene is left open where the match is weak. Clone size is not always given. Where it is, it says once, few, many or a class for expanded clones.

CDR3 protein: CSAQTGLNTGELFF
CDR3 DNA: TGCAGTGCGCAGACGGGACTGAACACCGGGGAGCTGTTTTTT
clone size: few
V gene: TRBV20-1
D gene: -
J gene: TRBJ2-2

CDR3 protein: CASSPKGQGSNTEAFF
CDR3 DNA: TGTGCCAGCTCACCGAAAGGACAGGGCTCCAACACTGAAGCTTTCTTT
clone size: -
V gene: TRBV18
D gene: TRBD1
J gene: TRBJ1-1

CDR3 protein: CASSPSRGVLTF
CDR3 DNA: TGTGCCAGCTCACCATCCAGGGGCGTCCTGACTTTC
clone size: few
V gene: TRBV18
D gene: -
J gene: TRBJ2-6

CDR3 protein: CASSPPGLADTQYF
CDR3 DNA: TGTGCCAGCAGTCCCCCGGGGTTGGCAGATACGCAGTATTTT
clone size: -
V gene: TRBV12-3/TRBV12-4
D gene: -
J gene: TRBJ2-3

CDR3 protein: CSAVGNTGELFF
CDR3 DNA: TGCAGTGCCGTAGGAAACACCGGGGAGCTGTTTTTT
clone size: -
V gene: TRBV20-1
D gene: -
J gene: TRBJ2-2

CDR3 protein: CASSFVAGGHQETQYF
CDR3 DNA: TGTGCCAGCAGCTTCGTAGCGGGAGGACACCAAGAGACCCAGTACTTC
clone size: -
V gene: TRBV7-2
D gene: TRBD2
J gene: TRBJ2-5

CDR3 protein: CSVEQDSNEKLFF
CDR3 DNA: TGCAGCGTTGAACAGGACAGTAATGAAAAACTGTTTTTT
clone size: many
V gene: TRBV29-1
D gene: -
J gene: TRBJ1-4

CDR3 protein: CASSPEGTGGETQYF
CDR3 DNA: TGTGCCAGCTCACCGGAGGGAACGGGCGGGGAGACCCAGTACTTC
clone size: -
V gene: TRBV18
D gene: -
J gene: TRBJ2-5

CDR3 protein: CASTLWGGTGELFF
CDR3 DNA: TGTGCCAGCACCTTATGGGGGGGCACCGGGGAGCTGTTTTTT
clone size: -
V gene: TRBV27
D gene: TRBD2
J gene: TRBJ2-2

CDR3 protein: CASSESVVRPQHF
CDR3 DNA: TGCGCCAGCAGTGAGTCGGTGGTTCGGCCCCAGCATTTT
clone size: -
V gene: TRBV10-2
D gene: -
J gene: TRBJ1-5

CDR3 protein: CASSPGQGMLYEQYF
CDR3 DNA: TGTGCCAGCAGCCCCGGACAGGGAATGTTATACGAGCAGTACTTC
clone size: -
V gene: TRBV7-3
D gene: TRBD1
J gene: TRBJ2-7

CDR3 protein: CAISEGETAGETQYF
CDR3 DNA: TGTGCCATCAGTGAGGGGGAGACTGCGGGAGAGACCCAGTACTTC
clone size: many
V gene: TRBV10-3
D gene: -
J gene: TRBJ2-5

CDR3 protein: CSASGFNTGELFF
CDR3 DNA: TGCAGCGCGTCTGGGTTCAACACCGGGGAGCTGTTTTTT
clone size: few
V gene: TRBV29-1
D gene: -
J gene: TRBJ2-2

CDR3 protein: CASSPSGGSTGELFF
CDR3 DNA: TGTGCCAGCAGTCCCAGCGGGGGGAGCACCGGGGAGCTGTTTTTT
clone size: few
V gene: TRBV12-3/TRBV12-4
D gene: TRBD2
J gene: TRBJ2-2

CDR3 protein: CASSTRTGGANVLTF
CDR3 DNA: TGTGCCAGCAGCACCCGGACAGGCGGGGCCAACGTCCTGACTTTC
clone size: few
V gene: TRBV5-5
D gene: TRBD1
J gene: TRBJ2-6

CDR3 protein: CASSVGDGGVGVTQYF
CDR3 DNA: TGTGCCAGCAGCGTAGGGGATGGGGGAGTTGGTGTGACCCAGTACTTC
clone size: few
V gene: TRBV9
D gene: -
J gene: TRBJ2-5

CDR3 protein: CASSLRREGLITYNEQFF
CDR3 DNA: TGTGCCAGCAGCTTGAGGCGGGAGGGCCTAATCACCTACAATGAGCAGTTCTTC
clone size: -
V gene: TRBV7-8
D gene: TRBD2
J gene: TRBJ2-1

CDR3 protein: CAISDQSTDTQYF
CDR3 DNA: TGTGCCATCAGTGATCAGAGCACAGATACGCAGTATTTT
clone size: -
V gene: TRBV10-3
D gene: -
J gene: TRBJ2-3

CDR3 protein: CASSVRSESGTGEYNEQFF
CDR3 DNA: TGTGCCAGCAGCGTGAGAAGCGAGTCTGGGACAGGAGAATACAATGAGCAGTTCTTC
clone size: few
V gene: TRBV6-1
D gene: TRBD1
J gene: TRBJ2-1

CDR3 protein: CASKPGWTGSYEQYF
CDR3 DNA: TGTGCCAGCAAACCAGGGTGGACAGGTTCCTACGAGCAGTACTTC
clone size: -
V gene: TRBV5-5
D gene: TRBD1
J gene: TRBJ2-7

CDR3 protein: CASSSVGLAGAYEQYF
CDR3 DNA: TGCGCCAGCAGCTCGGTGGGACTAGCGGGAGCCTACGAGCAGTACTTC
clone size: -
V gene: TRBV5-1
D gene: TRBD2
J gene: TRBJ2-7

CDR3 protein: CASTSLAESTDTQYF
CDR3 DNA: TGTGCCAGCACCTCGCTAGCGGAAAGCACAGATACGCAGTATTTT
clone size: many
V gene: TRBV7-9
D gene: TRBD2
J gene: TRBJ2-3